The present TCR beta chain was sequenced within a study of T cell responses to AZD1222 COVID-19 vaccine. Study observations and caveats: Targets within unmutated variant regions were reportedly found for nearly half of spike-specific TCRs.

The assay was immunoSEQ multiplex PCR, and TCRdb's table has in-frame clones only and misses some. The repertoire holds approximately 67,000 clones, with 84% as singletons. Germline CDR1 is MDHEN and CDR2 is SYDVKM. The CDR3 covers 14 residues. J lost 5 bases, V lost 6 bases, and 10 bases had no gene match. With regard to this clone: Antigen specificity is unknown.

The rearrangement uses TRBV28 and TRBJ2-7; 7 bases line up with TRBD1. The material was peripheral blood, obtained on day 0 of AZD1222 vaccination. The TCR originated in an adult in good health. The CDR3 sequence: CASRTDRFIHEQYF. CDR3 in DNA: TGTGCCAGCAGGACGGACAGGTTTATCCACGAGCAGTACTTC.